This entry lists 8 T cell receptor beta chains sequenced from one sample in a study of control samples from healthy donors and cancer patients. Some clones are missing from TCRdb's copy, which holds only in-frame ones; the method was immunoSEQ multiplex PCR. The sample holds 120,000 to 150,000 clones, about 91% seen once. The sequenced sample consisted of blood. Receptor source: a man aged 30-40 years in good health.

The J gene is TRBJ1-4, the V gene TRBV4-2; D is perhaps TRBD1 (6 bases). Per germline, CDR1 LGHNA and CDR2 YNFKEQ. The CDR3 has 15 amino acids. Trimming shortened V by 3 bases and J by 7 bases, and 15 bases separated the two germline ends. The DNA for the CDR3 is TGTGCCAGCAGCCAGAGCAGGGGCAAGAGTGAAAAACTGTTTTTT. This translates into CASSQSRGKSEKLFF.

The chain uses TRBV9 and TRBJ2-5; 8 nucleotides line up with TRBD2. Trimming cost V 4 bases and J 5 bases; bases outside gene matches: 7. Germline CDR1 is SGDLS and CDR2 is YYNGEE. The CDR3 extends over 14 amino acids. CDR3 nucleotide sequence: TGTGCCAGCAGCCCCTCGGGGGGGCGGGAGACCCAGTACTTC. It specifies CASSPSGGRETQYF.

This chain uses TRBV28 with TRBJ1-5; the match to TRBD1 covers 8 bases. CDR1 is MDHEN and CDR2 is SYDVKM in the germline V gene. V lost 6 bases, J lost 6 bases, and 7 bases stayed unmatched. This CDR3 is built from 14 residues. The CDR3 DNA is TGTGCCAGCAGCTTTCAGACAGGGGTTCAGCCCCAGCATTTT. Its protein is CASSFQTGVQPQHF. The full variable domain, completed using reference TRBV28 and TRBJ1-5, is DVKVTQSSRYLVKRTGEKVFLECVQDMDHENMFWYRQDPGLGLRLIYFSYDVKMKEKGDIPEGYSVSREKKERFSLILESASTNQTSMYLCASSFQTGVQPQHFGDGTRLSIL.

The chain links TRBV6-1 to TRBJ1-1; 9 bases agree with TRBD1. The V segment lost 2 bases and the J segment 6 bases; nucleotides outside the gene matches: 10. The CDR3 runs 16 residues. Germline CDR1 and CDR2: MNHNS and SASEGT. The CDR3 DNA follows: TGTGCCAGCAGTGAATCTGCGTGGGACAGGGTTTCTGAAGCTTTCTTT. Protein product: CASSESAWDRVSEAFF.

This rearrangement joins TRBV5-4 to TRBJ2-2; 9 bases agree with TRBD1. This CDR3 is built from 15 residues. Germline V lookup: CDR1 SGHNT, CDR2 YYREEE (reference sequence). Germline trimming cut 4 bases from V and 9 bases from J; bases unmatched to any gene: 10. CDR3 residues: CASSTGTGRFWELFF. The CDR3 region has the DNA TGTGCCAGCAGCACCGGGACAGGGAGGTTTTGGGAGCTGTTTTTT.

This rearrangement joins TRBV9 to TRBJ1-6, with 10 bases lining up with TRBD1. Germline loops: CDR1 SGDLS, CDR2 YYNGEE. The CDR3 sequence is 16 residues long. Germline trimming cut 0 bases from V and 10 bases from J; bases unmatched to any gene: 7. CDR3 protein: CASSVARQGAGSPLHF. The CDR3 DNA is TGTGCCAGCAGCGTAGCTAGACAGGGGGCGGGATCACCCCTCCACTTT. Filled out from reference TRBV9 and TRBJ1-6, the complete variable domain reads DSGVTQTPKHLITATGQRVTLRCSPRSGDLSVYWYQQSLDQGLQFLIQYYNGEERAKGNILERFSAQQFPDLHSELNLSSLELGDSALYFCASSVARQGAGSPLHFGNGTRLTVT.

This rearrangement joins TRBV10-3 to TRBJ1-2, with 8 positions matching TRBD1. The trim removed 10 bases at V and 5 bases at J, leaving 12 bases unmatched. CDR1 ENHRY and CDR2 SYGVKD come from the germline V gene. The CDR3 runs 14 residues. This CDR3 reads CATQDRDPQYGYTF. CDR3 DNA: TGTGCCACCCAGGACAGGGACCCACAGTATGGCTACACCTTC.

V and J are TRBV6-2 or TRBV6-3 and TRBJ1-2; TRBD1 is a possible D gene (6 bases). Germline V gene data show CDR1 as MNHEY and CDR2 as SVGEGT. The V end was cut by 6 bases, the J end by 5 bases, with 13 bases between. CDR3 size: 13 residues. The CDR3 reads CASSQTGTYGYTF. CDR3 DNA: TGTGCCAGCAGCCAAACCGGGACATATGGCTACACCTTC.